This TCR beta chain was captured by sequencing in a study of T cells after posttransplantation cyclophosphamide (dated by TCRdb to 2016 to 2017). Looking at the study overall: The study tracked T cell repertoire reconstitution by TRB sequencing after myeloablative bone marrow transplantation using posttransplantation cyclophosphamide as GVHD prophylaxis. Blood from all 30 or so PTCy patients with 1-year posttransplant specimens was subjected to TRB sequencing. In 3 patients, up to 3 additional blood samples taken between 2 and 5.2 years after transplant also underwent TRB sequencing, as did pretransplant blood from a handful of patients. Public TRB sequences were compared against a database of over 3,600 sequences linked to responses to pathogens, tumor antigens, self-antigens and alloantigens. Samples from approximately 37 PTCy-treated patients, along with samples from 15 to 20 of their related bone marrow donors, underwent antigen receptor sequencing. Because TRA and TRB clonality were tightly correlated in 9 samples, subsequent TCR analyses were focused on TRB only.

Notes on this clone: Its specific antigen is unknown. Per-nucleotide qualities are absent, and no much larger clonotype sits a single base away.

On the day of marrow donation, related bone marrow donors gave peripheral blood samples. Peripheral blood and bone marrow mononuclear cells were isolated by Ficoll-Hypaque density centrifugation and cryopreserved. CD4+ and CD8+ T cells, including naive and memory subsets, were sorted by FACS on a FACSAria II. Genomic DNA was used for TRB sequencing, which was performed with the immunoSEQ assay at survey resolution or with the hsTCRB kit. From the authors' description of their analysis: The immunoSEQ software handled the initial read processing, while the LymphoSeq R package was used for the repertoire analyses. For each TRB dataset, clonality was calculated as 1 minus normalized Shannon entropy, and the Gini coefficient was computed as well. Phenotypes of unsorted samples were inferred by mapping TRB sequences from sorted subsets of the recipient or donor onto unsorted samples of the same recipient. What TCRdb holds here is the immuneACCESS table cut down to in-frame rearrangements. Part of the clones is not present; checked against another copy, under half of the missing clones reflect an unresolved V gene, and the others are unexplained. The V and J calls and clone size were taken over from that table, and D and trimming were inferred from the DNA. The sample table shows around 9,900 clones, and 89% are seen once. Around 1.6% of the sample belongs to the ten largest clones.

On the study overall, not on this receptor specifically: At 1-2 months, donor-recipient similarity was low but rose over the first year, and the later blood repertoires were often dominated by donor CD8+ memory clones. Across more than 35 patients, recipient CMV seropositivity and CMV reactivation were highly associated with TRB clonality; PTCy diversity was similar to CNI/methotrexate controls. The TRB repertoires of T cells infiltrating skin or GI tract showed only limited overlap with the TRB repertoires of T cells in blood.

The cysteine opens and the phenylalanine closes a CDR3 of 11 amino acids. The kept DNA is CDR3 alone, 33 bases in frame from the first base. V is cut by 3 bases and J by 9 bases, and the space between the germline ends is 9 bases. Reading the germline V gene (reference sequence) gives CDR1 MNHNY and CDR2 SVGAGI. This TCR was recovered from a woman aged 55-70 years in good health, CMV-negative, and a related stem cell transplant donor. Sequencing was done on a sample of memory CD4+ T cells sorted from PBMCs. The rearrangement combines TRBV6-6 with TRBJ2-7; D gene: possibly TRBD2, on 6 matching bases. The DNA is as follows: TGTGCCAGCAGTTATGGGACTGCGCAGTACTTC. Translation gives CASSYGTAQYF.